This T cell receptor beta chain was sequenced during a study of response to subunit inactivated influenza vaccine. Broader study findings: There was a suggestion from the authors that each seasonal influenza vaccination recruits few new T cells.

The CDR3 covers 14 residues. Germline V gene lookup returns CDR1 SGHRS and CDR2 YFSETQ. The V end was cut by 9 bases, the J end by 3 bases, with 15 bases between. A single record per CDR3 protein comes from TCRdb applying MiXCR to the RT-PCR reads. This table has roughly 790,000 distinct CDR3 sequences, 21% appearing once. As to this clonotype: Its antigen is not identified.

The source of this sequence is a man aged 50 to 60 who received an inactivated influenza vaccine. The source material was PBMCs from blood, sampled 5 days after vaccination. The V call is TRBV5-1, the J call TRBJ2-2, with a weak D call TRBD2 (5 bases). The CDR3 spells CATRLLADTGELFF. The CDR3 region has the DNA TGCGCCACACGATTGCTAGCCGACACCGGGGAGCTGTTTTTT. Filled out from reference TRBV5-1 and TRBJ2-2, the complete variable domain reads KAGVTQTPRYLIKTRGQQVTLSCSPISGHRSVSWYQQTPGQGLQFLFEYFSETQRNKGNFPGRFSGRQFSNSRSEMNVSTLELGDSALYLCATRLLADTGELFFGEGSRLTVL.